A single sample is the source of the 12 T cell receptor beta chains below, sequenced in a study of T cells in Graves' hyperthyroidism and ophthalmopathy. Template material for amplifying TCR beta CDR3 regions consisted of RNA transcripts. RT-PCR in the first round (using the HTBI primer set) targeted the TCR CDR3. Each CDR3 protein gets one entry after TCRdb re-called the multiplex PCR reads with MiXCR. The table has over 500,000 distinct CDR3 sequences, 12% to 15% seen once. Sequenced material: blood. Receptor source: a woman between 40 and 50 years old with Graves' hyperthyroidism.

This rearrangement joins TRBV20-1 to TRBJ2-7; D remains ambiguous. The length of the CDR3 is 11 residues. The V gene lost 3 bases and the J gene lost 2 bases, with 5 bases spanning the gap. CDR1 DFQATT and CDR2 SNEGSKA come from the germline V gene (reference sequence). This chain's CDR3 is CSASQPYEQYF. In DNA, the CDR3 is TGCAGTGCTAGCCAACCCTACGAGCAGTACTTC.

This clonotype was seen repeatedly, ten times or more. The chain carries TRBV28 and TRBJ2-5; D is possibly TRBD2 (5 bases). CDR1 MDHEN and CDR2 SYDVKM come from the germline V gene. The V end was cut by 9 bases, the J end by 1 base, with 9 bases between. The CDR3 extends over 12 amino acids. CDR3 residues: CASVSGQETQYF. CDR3 nucleotides: TGTGCCAGTGTAAGCGGCCAAGAGACCCAGTACTTC.

The chain carries TRBV7-2 and TRBJ1-1, with D hard to call. Germline assignment: CDR1 SGHTA and CDR2 FQGNSA. The germline V and J ends were trimmed by 6 bases and 7 bases, with 15 bases remaining between them. The CDR3 sequence is 13 residues long. DNA for the CDR3: TGTGCCAGCAGTTTGAGACCGAACGGTGAAGCTTTCTTT. Its protein is CASSLRPNGEAFF.

About this clonotype: This may come from a read error, since a much larger clone is one base off. The rearrangement uses TRBV5-4 and TRBJ2-1; 8 nucleotides agree with TRBD1. V was pared by 7 bases and J by 8 bases, with 8 bases of the junction left unmatched. The germline V gene has CDR1 SGHNT and CDR2 YYREEE (reference sequence). There are 13 residues in the CDR3. CDR3 DNA: TGTGCCAGCGGCCAGGACAGGGTTTATGAGCAGTTCTTC. Residues: CASGQDRVYEQFF.

The chain recombines TRBV19 with TRBJ2-1; 7 bases match TRBD1. Germline loops: CDR1 LNHDA, CDR2 SQIVND (reference sequence). V trimming: 6 bases; J trimming: 3 bases; junction bases outside the gene matches: 8. CDR3 length: 15 residues. CDR3 nucleotides: TGTGCCAGTAGAAAACAGGGGACCTACTACAATGAGCAGTTCTTC. Protein sequence: CASRKQGTYYNEQFF.

At least ten counts were recorded for this clonotype. This chain joins TRBV6-6 and TRBJ2-7; TRBD2 aligns across 8 bases. The germline V gene encodes CDR1 MNHNY and CDR2 SVGAGI (reference sequence). The CDR3 consists of 15 residues. With V trimmed by 0 bases and J by 3 bases, 4 bases remained unmatched. CDR3 nucleotide sequence: TGTGCCAGCAGTTACTCGGGTAGCGGGGACTACGAGCAGTACTTC. It codes for CASSYSGSGDYEQYF.

At least ten counts were recorded for this clonotype. The rearrangement links TRBV11-2 to TRBJ2-7, with a tentative D call TRBD1 (5 bases). The germline V gene encodes CDR1 SGHAT and CDR2 FQNNGV. The CDR3 has 14 amino acids. Trimming shortened V by 3 bases and J by 3 bases, and 12 bases separated the two germline ends. CDR3 loop: CASSFDQGFYEQYF. For the CDR3, the DNA is TGTGCCAGCAGCTTCGACCAGGGTTTCTACGAGCAGTACTTC.

This clonotype was picked up many times. The chain employs TRBV3-1 and TRBJ2-7, with D perhaps given as TRBD1 or TRBD2 (5 bases each). The germline V and J ends were trimmed by 1 base and 6 bases, with 13 bases remaining between them. This CDR3 comprises 14 residues. Germline V CDR1 and CDR2: LGHDT, YNNKEL (reference sequence). This chain's CDR3 is CASSQVRFGGEQYF. The CDR3 bases are TGTGCCAGCAGCCAAGTCAGGTTTGGGGGCGAGCAGTACTTC.

This clonotype was picked up many times. The J gene is TRBJ2-7, the V gene TRBV6-1; 7 bases align to TRBD1. From germline, CDR1 is MNHNS and CDR2 SASEGT. V was pared by 5 bases and J by 2 bases, with 6 bases of the junction left unmatched. The CDR3 sequence is 14 residues long. DNA of the CDR3: TGTGCCAGCAGTTTGCGAAGGGGGCCCTACGAGCAGTACTTC. This encodes CASSLRRGPYEQYF.

This clonotype was detected only a few times. The chain has TRBV5-6 and TRBJ2-1, with D tentatively TRBD1 or TRBD2 (5 bases each). The CDR3 has 16 amino acids. V gave up 4 bases and J gave up 5 bases, with 19 bases separating them. Germline V lookup: CDR1 SGHDT, CDR2 YYEEEE. The CDR3: CASSPGWGLLDNEQFF. CDR3 coding DNA: TGTGCCAGCAGCCCGGGATGGGGCTTATTGGACAATGAGCAGTTCTTC.

The sample holds many counts of this clonotype. V and J are TRBV30 and TRBJ1-5; D is perhaps TRBD1 (6 bases). The CDR3 consists of 15 residues. Germline V gives CDR1 GTSNPN, CDR2 SVGIG (reference sequence). V was pared by 2 bases and J by 7 bases, with 18 bases between. CDR3 residues: CAWSPGQHAAQPQHF. CDR3 nucleotide sequence: TGTGCCTGGAGTCCTGGACAGCATGCGGCGCAGCCCCAGCATTTT.

This clonotype was counted between two and nine times. V and J are TRBV3-1 and TRBJ1-3, with D uncertain. Trimming pared 1 base from V and 0 bases from J, leaving 7 bases between. The CDR3 extends over 15 amino acids. Germline-derived CDR1 and CDR2 are LGHDT and YNNKEL (reference sequence). CDR3 residues: CASSQGLLSGNTIYF. DNA for the CDR3: TGTGCCAGCAGCCAAGGCCTGCTCTCTGGAAACACCATATATTTT.